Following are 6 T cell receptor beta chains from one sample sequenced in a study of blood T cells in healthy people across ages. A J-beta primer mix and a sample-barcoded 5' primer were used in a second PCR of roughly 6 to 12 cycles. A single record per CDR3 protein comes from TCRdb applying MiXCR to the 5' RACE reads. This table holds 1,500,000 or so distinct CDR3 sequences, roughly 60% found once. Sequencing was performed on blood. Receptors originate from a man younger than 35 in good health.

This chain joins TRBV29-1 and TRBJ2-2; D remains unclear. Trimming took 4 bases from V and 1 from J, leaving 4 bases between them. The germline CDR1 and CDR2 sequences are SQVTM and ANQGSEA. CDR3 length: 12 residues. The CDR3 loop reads CSVGMNTGELFF. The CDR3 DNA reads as TGCAGCGTTGGGATGAACACCGGGGAGCTGTTTTTT.

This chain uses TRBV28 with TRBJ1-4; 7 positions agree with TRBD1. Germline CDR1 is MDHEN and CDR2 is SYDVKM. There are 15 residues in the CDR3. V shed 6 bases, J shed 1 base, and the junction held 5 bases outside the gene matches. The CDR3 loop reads CASSKQGKTNEKLFF. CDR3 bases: TGTGCCAGCAGCAAACAGGGGAAAACTAATGAAAAACTGTTTTTT.

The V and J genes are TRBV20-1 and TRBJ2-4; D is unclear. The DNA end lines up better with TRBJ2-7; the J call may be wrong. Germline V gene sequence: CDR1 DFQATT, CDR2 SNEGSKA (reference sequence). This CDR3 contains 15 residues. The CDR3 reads CSARNPPPYRDEQYF. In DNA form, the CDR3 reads TGCAGTGCTAGAAACCCGCCACCGTACAGAGACGAGCAGTACTTC.

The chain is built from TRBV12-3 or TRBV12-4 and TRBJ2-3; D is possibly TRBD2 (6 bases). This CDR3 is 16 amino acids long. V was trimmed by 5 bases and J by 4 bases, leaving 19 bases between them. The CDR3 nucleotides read TGTGCCAGCAGTCCAATGACCGAGACTAGAGCAGATACGCAGTATTTT. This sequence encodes CASSPMTETRADTQYF.

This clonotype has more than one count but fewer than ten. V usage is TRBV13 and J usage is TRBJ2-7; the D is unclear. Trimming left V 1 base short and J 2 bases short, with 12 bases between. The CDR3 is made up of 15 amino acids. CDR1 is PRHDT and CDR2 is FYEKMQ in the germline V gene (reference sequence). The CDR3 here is CASSLVRRLPYEQYF. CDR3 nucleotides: TGTGCCAGCAGCTTAGTGAGACGTCTACCCTACGAGCAGTACTTC.

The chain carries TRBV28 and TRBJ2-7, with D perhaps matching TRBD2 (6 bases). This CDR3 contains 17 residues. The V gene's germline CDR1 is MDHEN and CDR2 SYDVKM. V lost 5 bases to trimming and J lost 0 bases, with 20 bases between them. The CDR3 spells CASSTLAALRSSYEQYF. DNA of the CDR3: TGTGCCAGCAGTACCTTAGCGGCATTAAGGAGCTCCTACGAGCAGTACTTC. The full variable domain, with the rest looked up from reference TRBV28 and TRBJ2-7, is DVKVTQSSRYLVKRTGEKVFLECVQDMDHENMFWYRQDPGLGLRLIYFSYDVKMKEKGDIPEGYSVSREKKERFSLILESASTNQTSMYLCASSTLAALRSSYEQYFGPGTRLTVT.